A selection of T cell receptor beta chains follows, all from one sample in a study of T cells after yellow fever vaccination. TCRdb analysed the 5' RACE reads with MiXCR anew, one entry per CDR3 protein. There are about 350,000 distinct CDR3 sequences in the sample; approximately 8% occur only once, and around 17% lies in the top ten. The sequenced sample was PBMCs, obtained 45 days after the first yellow fever vaccination. All receptors come from a man between 18 and 35 years old who received the YFV17D yellow fever vaccine. CDR3s include the opening cysteine and the closing phenylalanine or tryptophan. D genes are given only for firm matches. Expanded clones are given a class, and other clones once, few, many or no size at all.

cdr3_nt cdr3_aa v_call d_call j_call clone_size
TGTGCCAGCAGCTTAGCAGCCAACTCTGGAAACACCATATATTTT CASSLAANSGNTIYF TRBV7-2 - TRBJ1-3 few
TGTGCCAGCAACGAAAGGGGGTTGGATGAGCAGTTCTTC CASNERGLDEQFF TRBV27 - TRBJ2-1 many
TGTGCCAGCAGCCTCGGACTAGCGGGGGGGGAAGAAGAGCAGTTCTTC CASSLGLAGGEEEQFF TRBV2 TRBD2 TRBJ2-1 few
TGCAGTGCTAGAGCTGAAAACCCTGGCTACACCTTC CSARAENPGYTF TRBV20-1 - TRBJ1-2 few
TGTGCCAGCAGCCCAGGCAAAGATACGCAGTATTTT CASSPGKDTQYF TRBV5-4 - TRBJ2-3 -
TGTGCCAGCAGCCCGACAGCCATGAGCTCCTATAATTCACCCCTCCACTTT CASSPTAMSSYNSPLHF TRBV7-2 - TRBJ1-6 many
TGTGCCAGCAGCTTAACCCCGGACGTTGGGAACAATGAGCAGTTCTTC CASSLTPDVGNNEQFF TRBV11-2 - TRBJ2-1 -
TGTGCCAGCAGTTACTCACGGGGGGCCAACGTCCTGACTTTC CASSYSRGANVLTF TRBV6-5 - TRBJ2-6 -
TGCAGCGTTGAAATGGGACTAGCGGGGGACACAGATACGCAGTATTTT CSVEMGLAGDTDTQYF TRBV29-1 TRBD2 TRBJ2-3 many
TGCAGCGGACAGCGGGAGACCCAGTACTTC CSGQRETQYF TRBV29-1 - TRBJ2-5 many
TGTGCCAGCTCACCCGGGACTAGCGCGGAGACCCAGTACTTC CASSPGTSAETQYF TRBV18 TRBD2 TRBJ2-5 few
TGCGCCAGCAGCGTTATTCAGGGCTCCTACGAGCAGTACTTC CASSVIQGSYEQYF TRBV5-1 - TRBJ2-7 few
TGCGCCAGCAGCTTAGGTCTTGAGGATGGCTACACCTTC CASSLGLEDGYTF TRBV5-1 - TRBJ1-2 many
TGTGCCAGCAGCTTGGGAAGAGGGCCTGAAGCTTTCTTT CASSLGRGPEAFF TRBV5-6 - TRBJ1-1 few
TGTGCCAGCAGCCTCATTCCCACAGGGGCCCGGACTGAAGCTTTCTTT CASSLIPTGARTEAFF TRBV3-1 TRBD1 TRBJ1-1 -
TGCGCCAGCAGCTCCAGGGGTAATGAGCAGTTCTTC CASSSRGNEQFF TRBV5-1 - TRBJ2-1 few
TGTGCCAGCAGTGAACGGGCTAGCGGGGGGGCAGATACGCAGTATTTT CASSERASGGADTQYF TRBV6-1 TRBD2 TRBJ2-3 few
TGTGCCAGCAGCCCCCCCGCGGCCTACAATGAGCAGTTCTTC CASSPPAAYNEQFF TRBV7-2 - TRBJ2-1 many
TGTGCCAGCAGTTTAATCCAGGCCGGGGAGCTGTTTTTT CASSLIQAGELFF TRBV12-3/TRBV12-4 - TRBJ2-2 few
TGTGCCAGCGCAACGATATTAGCATCCCCCTACAATGAGCAGTTCTTC CASATILASPYNEQFF TRBV28 - TRBJ2-1 -
TGTGCCAGCACCATTACTAGCGGGGTATACAATGAGCAGTTCTTC CASTITSGVYNEQFF TRBV2 TRBD2 TRBJ2-1 -
TGTGCCAGCAGCCAAGACTCAGGGGGGGTCGGGGAGCTGTTTTTT CASSQDSGGVGELFF TRBV3-1 - TRBJ2-2 few
TGTGCCAGCAACCCGGGGAGGGAGACCCAGTACTTC CASNPGRETQYF TRBV6-6 - TRBJ2-5 few
TGTGCCAGCAGCCTGAACAGTCGAGCCTACAATGAGCAGTTCTTC CASSLNSRAYNEQFF TRBV12-3/TRBV12-4 - TRBJ2-1 few
TGTGCCAGCAGCCCCTATGGAGGAAACACCATATATTTT CASSPYGGNTIYF TRBV3-1 - TRBJ1-3 -
TGTGCCAGCAGCTTAGGGGTCAGGAATGAAAAACTGTTTTTT CASSLGVRNEKLFF TRBV7-8 - TRBJ1-4 few
TGTGCCAGCAGTTTAGGTGCAGGCCGTGTCGAGCAGTTCTTC CASSLGAGRVEQFF TRBV12-3/TRBV12-4 - TRBJ2-1 many
TGCGCCAGCAGTAAGGACAGGGTCTTAGGGAATTCACCCCTCCACTTT CASSKDRVLGNSPLHF TRBV4-3 TRBD1 TRBJ1-6 few
TGCGCCAGCAGCCAAGACGGGGGGCTTGGCTACACCTTC CASSQDGGLGYTF TRBV4-3 - TRBJ1-2 few
TGTGCCAGCAGCTACGCTCTAGCGGGGAACACAGATACGCAGTATTTT CASSYALAGNTDTQYF TRBV7-2 TRBD2 TRBJ2-3 few
TGTGCCAGCGCCGCCTGGGACGAGGGGGTTGATGGCTACACCTTC CASAAWDEGVDGYTF TRBV6-1 - TRBJ1-2 few
TGTGCCAGCAGCGGTACTGTAGGGGGTCAAGAGACCCAGTACTTC CASSGTVGGQETQYF TRBV6-1 - TRBJ2-5 -
TGTGCCAGCAGGGGGACAGGTGATGGCTACACCTTC CASRGTGDGYTF TRBV2 TRBD1 TRBJ1-2 many
TGTGCCTCCCTCTTCGGACAGGGTAACAATGAGCAGTTCTTC CASLFGQGNNEQFF TRBV10-3 TRBD1 TRBJ2-1 -
TGCGCCAGCAGCCAGGGGACTAGCGGGGTTGAGCAGTACTTC CASSQGTSGVEQYF TRBV5-1 TRBD2 TRBJ2-7 -
TGTGCCAGCAGCCAAGGGGTGGCACATCCTTGGGATGAGCAGTTCTTC CASSQGVAHPWDEQFF TRBV3-1 - TRBJ2-1 -
TGTGCCAGCAGTTTTTCGACCAGGGCGCGCCAAGAAGAGACCCAGTACTTC CASSFSTRARQEETQYF TRBV6-5 - TRBJ2-5 -
TGTGCCAGCAGAGACTCCCTGGCCACTCGGCAGTCACCCCTCCACTTT CASRDSLATRQSPLHF TRBV6-4 - TRBJ1-6 -
TGCAGTGCTAGACCCGCGGCAGGCTCTGATCGTGGCTACACCTTC CSARPAAGSDRGYTF TRBV20-1 - TRBJ1-2 -
TGTGCCAGCAGCTTGGAGGGGGCGAATGGCTACACCTTC CASSLEGANGYTF TRBV7-2 TRBD1 TRBJ1-2 few
TGTGCCAGCAGGACGAGGGGCTCTGGGGCCAACGTCCTGACTTTC CASRTRGSGANVLTF TRBV6-1 - TRBJ2-6 -
TGTGCCATCAGTGAAAGGAGTGAAGCTTTCTTT CAISERSEAFF TRBV10-3 - TRBJ1-1 many
TGTGCCAGCAGCCCATCCGACGGGAGCTCCTACGAGCAGTACTTC CASSPSDGSSYEQYF TRBV6-1 - TRBJ2-7 -
TGTGCCAGCTCACGCCGGGACAGGGAGTCCGGGGAGCTGTTTTTT CASSRRDRESGELFF TRBV18 TRBD1 TRBJ2-2 few
TGCAGCGTTCAGCAGTCTAATGAAAAACTGTTTTTT CSVQQSNEKLFF TRBV29-1 - TRBJ1-4 few
TGCGCCAGCAGCTTGGGGGGGACAGGGGAAGGCAATGAGCAGTTCTTC CASSLGGTGEGNEQFF TRBV5-1 TRBD1 TRBJ2-1 few
TGCGCCAGCAGGGAGGGTGCGGAAAGTATGTGGGGCTACACCTTC CASREGAESMWGYTF TRBV5-1 - TRBJ1-2 few
TGCGCCAGCAGCCAAAAAATACCCGGGACTAGCGGGGTCGATGAGCAGTTCTTC CASSQKIPGTSGVDEQFF TRBV4-3 TRBD2 TRBJ2-1 -
TGTGCCAGCAGCCAAGGCCTGAGTGCGAGCTACGAGCAGTACTTC CASSQGLSASYEQYF TRBV3-1 - TRBJ2-7 few
TGCGCCAGCAGCTCCCGGCGTTCTGGCGGGAATGAGCAGTTCTTC CASSSRRSGGNEQFF TRBV5-1 - TRBJ2-1 many
TGCGCCAGCAGCTCAGGTGGGGGGACCCCGTACAATGAGCAGTTCTTC CASSSGGGTPYNEQFF TRBV5-1 - TRBJ2-1 few
TGTGCCAGCAGCCGAGGGCTGGCGCAGGGAAAAGGTCAGCCCCAGCATTTT CASSRGLAQGKGQPQHF TRBV28 - TRBJ1-5 few
TGCGCCAGCAGCTTGGCGCCATCGAACACCGGGGAGCTGTTTTTT CASSLAPSNTGELFF TRBV5-1 - TRBJ2-2 few
TGCGCCAGCAGCTTTGTTCAGGGCCCCTGCAATGAGCAGTTCTTC CASSFVQGPCNEQFF TRBV5-1 - TRBJ2-1 once
TGTGCCAGCAGCTCTCGGGACTTTAGAGGCTACACCTTC CASSSRDFRGYTF TRBV7-9 - TRBJ1-2 few
TGTGCCAGCAGCTATCCACAGGGATCCGGTTCACCCCTCCACTTT CASSYPQGSGSPLHF TRBV6-2/TRBV6-3 - TRBJ1-6 few
TGTGCCATCAGTAAGTCCGGACAGGCTAACGGGGAGCTGTTTTTT CAISKSGQANGELFF TRBV10-3 TRBD1 TRBJ2-2 -
TGCAGTGCTAGAGACAGAGTAACTGGAAACACCATATATTTT CSARDRVTGNTIYF TRBV20-1 - TRBJ1-3 -
TGTGCCAGCAGTTACCAAGAGGCTTTCTTT CASSYQEAFF TRBV6-6 - TRBJ1-1 -
TGTGCCAGCAGCCAAGGGACAGGGCCTGCCTACGAGCAGTACTTC CASSQGTGPAYEQYF TRBV4-2 TRBD1 TRBJ2-7 -